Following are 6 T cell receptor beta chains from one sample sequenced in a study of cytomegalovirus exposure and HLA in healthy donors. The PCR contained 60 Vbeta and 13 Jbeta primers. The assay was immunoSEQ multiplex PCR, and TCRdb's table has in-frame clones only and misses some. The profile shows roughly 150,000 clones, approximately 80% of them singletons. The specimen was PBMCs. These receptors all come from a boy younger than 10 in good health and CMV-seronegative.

CDR3 DNA: TGTGCCAGCAGCTTGGGAGGCTCTGGAAACACCATATATTTT. Protein sequence: CASSLGGSGNTIYF. The chain employs TRBV5-8 and TRBJ1-3; D not certain. The CDR3 is 14 amino acids. Trimming removed 0 bases at V and 0 bases at J, with 4 bases between. Germline V gene lookup returns CDR1 SGHTS and CDR2 YDEGEE.

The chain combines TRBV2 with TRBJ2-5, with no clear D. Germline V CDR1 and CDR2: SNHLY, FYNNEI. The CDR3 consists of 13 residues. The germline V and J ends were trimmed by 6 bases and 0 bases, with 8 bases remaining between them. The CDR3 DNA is TGTGCCAGCAGATCCCAGTACCAAGAGACCCAGTACTTC. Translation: CASRSQYQETQYF.

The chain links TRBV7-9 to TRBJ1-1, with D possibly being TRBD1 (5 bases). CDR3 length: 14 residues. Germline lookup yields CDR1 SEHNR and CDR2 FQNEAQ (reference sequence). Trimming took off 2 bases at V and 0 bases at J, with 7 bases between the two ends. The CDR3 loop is CASSLWGVNTEAFF. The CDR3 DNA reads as TGTGCCAGCAGCTTATGGGGCGTGAACACTGAAGCTTTCTTT.

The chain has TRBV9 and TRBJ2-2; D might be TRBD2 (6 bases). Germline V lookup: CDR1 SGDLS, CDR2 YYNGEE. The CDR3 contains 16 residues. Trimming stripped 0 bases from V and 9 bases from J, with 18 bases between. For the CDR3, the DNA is TGTGCCAGCAGCGTAGGCGTGGGAGGACGCGACCGGGAGCTGTTTTTT. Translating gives CASSVGVGGRDRELFF.

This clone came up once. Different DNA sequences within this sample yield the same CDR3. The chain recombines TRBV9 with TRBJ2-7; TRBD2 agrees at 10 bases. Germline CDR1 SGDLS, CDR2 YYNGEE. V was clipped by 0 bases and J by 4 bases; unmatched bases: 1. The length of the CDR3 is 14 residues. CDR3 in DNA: TGTGCCAGCAGCGTAGAAGCGGGAGGGTACGAGCAGTACTTC. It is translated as CASSVEAGGYEQYF.

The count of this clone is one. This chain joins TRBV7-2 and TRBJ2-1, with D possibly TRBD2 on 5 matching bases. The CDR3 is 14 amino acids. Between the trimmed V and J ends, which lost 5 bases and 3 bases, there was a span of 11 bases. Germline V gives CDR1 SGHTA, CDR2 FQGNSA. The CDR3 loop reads CASSKWSGYNEQFF. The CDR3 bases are TGTGCCAGCAGCAAGTGGAGCGGCTACAATGAGCAGTTCTTC.